This T cell receptor (beta chain) was sequenced for a study of T cell responses to AZD1222 COVID-19 vaccine. The CDR3 spans 14 residues. CDR1 is SGHAT, CDR2 FQDESV, per germline (reference sequence). Trimming took 1 base from V and 3 from J, leaving 8 bases between them. Method: immunoSEQ multiplex PCR; TCRdb's copy keeps in-frame clones and lacks some. This sample has 90,000 to 110,000 clones, with about 85% found just once. This specimen consisted of peripheral blood, obtained on day 0 of AZD1222 vaccination. The sequence was collected from an adult in good health. The rearrangement uses TRBV11-1 and TRBJ2-3, with TRBD2 as a possible D gene (6 bases). CDR3 in amino acids: CASSLERGTDTQYF. In nucleotides, the CDR3 is TGTGCCAGCAGCTTAGAACGGGGGACAGATACGCAGTATTTT.